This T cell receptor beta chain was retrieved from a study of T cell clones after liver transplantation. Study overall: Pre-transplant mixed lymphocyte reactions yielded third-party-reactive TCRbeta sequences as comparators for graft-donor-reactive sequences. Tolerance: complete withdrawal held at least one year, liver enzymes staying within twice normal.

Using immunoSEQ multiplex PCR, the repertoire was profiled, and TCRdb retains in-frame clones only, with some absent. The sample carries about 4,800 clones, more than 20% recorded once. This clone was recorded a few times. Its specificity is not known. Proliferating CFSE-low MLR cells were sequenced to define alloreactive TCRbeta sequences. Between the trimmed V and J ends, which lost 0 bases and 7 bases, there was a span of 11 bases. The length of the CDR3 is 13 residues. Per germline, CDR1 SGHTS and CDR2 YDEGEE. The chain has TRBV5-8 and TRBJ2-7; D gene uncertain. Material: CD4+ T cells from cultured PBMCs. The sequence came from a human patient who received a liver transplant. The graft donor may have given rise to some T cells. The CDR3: CASSLEIHTEQYF. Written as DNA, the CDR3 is TGTGCCAGCAGCTTGGAAATCCATACGGAGCAGTACTTC.